Each of the 32 T cell receptor beta chains below was sequenced from the same sample in a study of tumor-infiltrating lymphocytes in primary liver carcinoma. A primer matching the constant region was used to make TCR beta cDNA from approximately 0.55 ug of total RNA. Three nested multiplex PCR rounds, a slightly modified ARM-PCR, produced the libraries for TCR beta. A C-beta reverse primer and TRBV1-TRBV30 forward primers served in each of the first two PCR rounds, at approximately 10 cycles apiece. TCRdb reprocessed the multiplex PCR reads via MiXCR and lists one record per CDR3 protein. The sample consists of approximately 330,000 distinct CDR3 sequences, almost 65% of them appearing once. Germline DNA was also extracted, and blood RNA was taken from unsorted whole blood. Specimen: peripheral blood. These receptors were obtained from a middle-aged man with primary liver carcinoma and hepatitis B virus infection.

Notes on this clonotype: This likely comes from a read error, as the CDR3 has no conserved phenylalanine or tryptophan at its end. V is TRBV11-2 and J is TRBJ1-1; possibly TRBD1 for D (6 bases). From germline, CDR1 is SGHAT and CDR2 FQNNGV. The CDR3 is 16 residues long. CDR3 residues: CASSRGRAGVFTGAFL. Here the CDR3 DNA reads TGTGCCAGCAGCCGAGGTAGGGCAGGGGTCTTCACTGGAGCTTTCCTT.

A note on this clonotype: One end of the junction does not line up with germline, which may come from a read error. The chain uses TRBV11-2 and TRBJ1-1; the D is unclear. Germline CDR1 is SGHAT and CDR2 is FQNNGV. The length of the CDR3 is 14 residues. Here the CDR3 reads CASSSGRMTTKAFF. The CDR3, as DNA: TGTGCCAGTAGCTCCGGACGGATGACCACTAAAGCTTTCTTT.

The chain has TRBV10-3 and TRBJ2-7; D is perhaps TRBD2 (6 bases). Germline loops: CDR1 ENHRY, CDR2 SYGVKD. This CDR3 has 15 residues. The V gene lost 4 bases and the J gene lost 3 bases, with 16 bases spanning the gap. CDR3 loop: CAISGTGTGYYEQYF. CDR3 sequence (DNA): TGTGCCATCAGTGGCACCGGGACTGGTTACTACGAGCAGTACTTC.

Ten or more counts support this clonotype. The chain links TRBV10-2 to TRBJ2-2; D unresolved. The CDR3 totals 15 residues. Germline V gene sequence: CDR1 WSHSY, CDR2 SAAADI. V lost 6 bases and J lost 6, with 17 bases in between. The chain's CDR3 is CASSAPFRRSGELFF. The CDR3 DNA follows: TGCGCCAGCAGCGCCCCGTTCAGAAGGTCCGGGGAGCTGTTTTTT.

The chain links TRBV6-2 or TRBV6-3 to TRBJ2-7, with unresolved D. V lost 4 bases, J lost 0 bases, and 10 bases lay in between. This CDR3 region has 14 residues. Germline lookup yields CDR1 MNHEY and CDR2 SVGEGT. CDR3 sequence reads: CASSLDDISYEQYF. The CDR3 DNA is TGTGCCAGCAGTTTGGATGATATCTCCTACGAGCAGTACTTC.

Comments on this clonotype: Germline is not matched at one junction end, which may reflect a read error. The chain combines TRBV6-1 with TRBJ2-5; 9 bases map to TRBD1. Germline CDR1 and CDR2: MNHNS and SASEGT. This CDR3 region has 14 residues. The CDR3 DNA sequence: TGTGTCAGCAGCTGGACAGGGGAAGGCAATGAGCAGTACTTC. Translation gives CVSSWTGEGNEQYF.

Points on this clonotype: This may be a read error: a much more frequent sequence differs by one nucleotide. This rearrangement joins TRBV12-3 or TRBV12-4 to TRBJ2-5, with 7 positions matching TRBD2. The CDR3 is made up of 14 amino acids. In nucleotides, the CDR3 is TGTGCCAGCAGTTTAACGGGAGGTAAAGAGCCCCAGTACTTC. It encodes CASSLTGGKEPQYF.

On this clonotype: A much larger clonotype is one base distant, so this may be a read error. The chain joins TRBV6-6 to TRBJ1-5, with 8 positions matching TRBD1. This CDR3 spans 15 amino acids. The V and J ends lost 7 bases and 7 bases, in that order; junction bases with no gene match: 12. Per germline, CDR1 MNHNY and CDR2 SVGAGI (reference sequence). CDR3 nucleotides: TGTGCCAGCAATTCCCCGAGCAGGGGGCACCAGCCCCAGCATTTT. It yields the protein CASNSPSRGHQPQHF.

The CDR3 protein is CASSSVFRTSYNEQFF. DNA of the CDR3: TGTGCCAGCAGTTCAGTTTTCCGAACATCCTACAATGAGCAGTTCTTC. This rearrangement joins TRBV11-2 to TRBJ2-1; D unclear. CDR3 length: 16 residues. Trimming removed 6 bases at V and 1 base at J, with 16 bases between. Germline V lookup: CDR1 SGHAT, CDR2 FQNNGV.

This clonotype was recorded a few times. The J gene is TRBJ2-5, the V gene TRBV28; TRBD2 is a possible D gene (5 bases). Looked up from germline, CDR1 is MDHEN and CDR2 is SYDVKM. Trimming stripped 6 bases from V and 3 bases from J, with 11 bases between. CDR3 length: 13 residues. The CDR3, as DNA: TGTGCCAGCAGCGCGTACGGGAAAGAGACCCAGTACTTC. Protein sequence: CASSAYGKETQYF.

The CDR3 DNA is TGTGCCATCAGTGGGGGACAGGGTGCAGGCAATCAGCCCCAGCATTTT. Amino acid sequence: CAISGGQGAGNQPQHF. The chain links TRBV10-3 to TRBJ1-5; 9 nucleotides agree with TRBD1. The germline CDR1 and CDR2 sequences are ENHRY and SYGVKD. The trim removed 4 bases at V and 2 bases at J, leaving 6 bases unmatched. The CDR3 consists of 16 residues.

A note on this clonotype: Being one base from a much bigger clone, this may be a read error. The chain employs TRBV4-2 and TRBJ2-5, with no clear D. Trimming removed 1 base from V and 0 bases from J, with 9 bases in between. The CDR3 loop spans 15 amino acids. Germline V lookup: CDR1 LGHNA, CDR2 YNFKEQ. DNA for the CDR3: TGTGCCAGCAGCCAAGTCCTAGTGGACCAAGAGACCCAGTACTTC. Protein: CASSQVLVDQETQYF.

A note on this clonotype: A single base separates this from a much larger clone, so it may be a read error. V and J are TRBV6-2 or TRBV6-3 and TRBJ1-5, with 7 bases fitting TRBD1. The junction had 5 bases not matched to a gene; V was cut back by 6 bases and J by 3 bases. Germline CDR1 reads MNHEY; CDR2 reads SVGEGT. CDR3 length equals 14 residues. Here the CDR3 DNA reads TGTGCCAGCAGGCCAGGGGGTATCAATCAGCCCCAGCATTTT. This encodes CASRPGGINQPQHF.

A remark on this clonotype: Being one base from a much bigger clone, this may be a read error. The gene calls are TRBV12-3 or TRBV12-4 and TRBJ2-7; D remains ambiguous. With 2 bases removed from V and 6 bases from J, the gap between germline ends came to 17 bases. This CDR3 region has 15 residues. The CDR3 is CASSLSPGLAFEQYF. In nucleotides, the CDR3 is TGTGCCAGCAGTTTATCTCCGGGTCTTGCCTTCGAGCAGTACTTC.

To note about this clonotype: This could be a read error, since a much larger clone is one nucleotide away. The genes are TRBV10-3 and TRBJ2-5, with D tentatively TRBD1 or TRBD2 (5 bases each). The CDR3 contains 14 residues. From germline, CDR1 is ENHRY and CDR2 SYGVKD. The chain's CDR3 is CAISAYGAAETHYF. In DNA, the CDR3 is TGTGCCATCAGTGCCTACGGGGCGGCCGAGACCCACTACTTC.

Only a few counts were recorded for this clonotype. V usage is TRBV12-3 or TRBV12-4 and J usage is TRBJ2-2, with D uncertain. Trimming took off 6 bases at V and 6 bases at J, with 17 bases between the two ends. This CDR3 spans 15 amino acids. The CDR3 here is CASSNYISAPGELFF. DNA of the CDR3: TGTGCCAGCAGCAACTACATTTCGGCCCCCGGGGAGCTGTTTTTT.

Turning to this clonotype: A clone one base away is much larger, so this may be a read error. The chain's CDR3 is CASSVGRGTGHGYTF. Here the CDR3 DNA reads TGTGCCAGCAGTGTAGGCCGCGGGACAGGGCATGGCTACACCTTC. The chain couples TRBV6-1 to TRBJ1-2, with TRBD1 identical over 9 bases. The trim removed 4 bases at V and 6 bases at J, leaving 9 bases unmatched. In germline, CDR1 is MNHNS, CDR2 SASEGT. The CDR3 runs 15 residues.

This clonotype was counted once. One junction end does not reproduce the germline sequence, and a read error may be involved. CDR3 DNA sequence: TGCGCCAGCGGCTTGGGGCCCGGACAGGGGGAGACCTTC. Encoded protein: CASGLGPGQGETF. The V call is TRBV5-1, the J call TRBJ2-4; 10 nucleotides match TRBD1. Germline V CDR1 and CDR2: SGHRS, YFSETQ. The CDR3 has 13 amino acids.

This clonotype has only one observation. The chain joins TRBV7-2 to TRBJ2-7; perhaps D is TRBD1 or TRBD2 (7 bases each). This CDR3 is 14 amino acids long. Between the trimmed V and J ends, which lost 4 bases and 2 bases, there was a span of 12 bases. Germline V gene lookup returns CDR1 SGHTA and CDR2 FQGNSA. CDR3 amino acids: CASSSGGGAYEQYF. The CDR3 DNA reads as TGTGCCAGCAGCTCAGGGGGGGGGGCCTACGAGCAGTACTTC. The variable domain in full, completed from reference TRBV7-2 and TRBJ2-7, reads GAGVSQSPSNKVTEKGKDVELRCDPISGHTALYWYRQSLGQGLEFLIYFQGNSAPDKSGLPSDRFSAERTGGSVSTLTIQRTQQEDSAVYLCASSSGGGAYEQYFGPGTRLTVT.

The DNA for the CDR3 is TGTGCCAGCAGACTAGCGGGAGGGCGTTCGTTTGAGCAGTTCTTC. Its protein is CASRLAGGRSFEQFF. The V gene is TRBV6-2 or TRBV6-3, the J gene TRBJ2-1; 13 bases are a match to TRBD2. Germline V CDR1 and CDR2: MNHEY, SVGEGT. The CDR3 has 15 amino acids. The ends lost 6 bases at V and 9 bases at J; junction bases unmatched: 8.

This clonotype was detected many times. This chain connects TRBV12-3 or TRBV12-4 to TRBJ2-5; tentative D call: TRBD2 (6 bases). The CDR3 covers 15 residues. V was pared by 3 bases and J by 2 bases, with 13 bases between. The CDR3 reads CASSFGGLTQETQYF. CDR3 bases: TGTGCCAGCAGTTTCGGGGGACTGACTCAAGAGACCCAGTACTTC.

As regards this clonotype: This may be a read error: a much more frequent sequence differs by one nucleotide. The chain uses TRBV6-1 and TRBJ1-1; TRBD1 is a possible D gene (6 bases). Germline V gene sequence: CDR1 MNHNS, CDR2 SASEGT. The CDR3 is 15 amino acids. This CDR3 reads CTSSEGGTPNTEAFF. The CDR3 DNA sequence: TGTACCAGCAGTGAAGGCGGGACACCGAACACTGAAGCTTTCTTT.

A word on this clonotype: One end of the junction is discordant with germline, which a read error may explain. The rearrangement uses TRBV10-3 and TRBJ1-1; maybe TRBD1 (6 bases). CDR1 and CDR2 from the germline V gene are ENHRY and SYGVKD. This CDR3 is built from 12 residues. In DNA, the CDR3 is TGCGCCAACAGTGAGGGGGGGACTGAAGCTTTCTTT. The encoded protein is CANSEGGTEAFF.

DNA for the CDR3: TGTGCCAGTAACTTAGCCCTAGTGGGAGTAGCGGTGAATGAGCAGTTCTTC. It specifies CASNLALVGVAVNEQFF. The rearrangement links TRBV11-2 to TRBJ2-1; tentative D call: TRBD2 (6 bases). The CDR3 extends over 17 amino acids. From germline, CDR1 is SGHAT and CDR2 FQNNGV. Trimming shortened V by 9 bases and J by 7 bases, and 28 bases separated the two germline ends.

About this clonotype itself: One end of the junction varies from germline; a read error may be responsible. The gene calls are TRBV11-2 and TRBJ2-2, with D perhaps assigned TRBD1 or TRBD2 (5 bases each). Germline V CDR1 and CDR2: SGHAT, FQNNGV. The CDR3 covers 19 residues. CDR3 nucleotide sequence: TGTGCCAGCAGCTTAGTAGCCCTACATGGTAATACCAGGGCCGGGGAGCTGCTTTTT. This codes for CASSLVALHGNTRAGELLF.

CDR3 nucleotides: TGTGCCAGCTCACCTGGACTAGACAGCGAGCAGTACTTC. Translating it yields CASSPGLDSEQYF. The V gene is TRBV18, the J gene TRBJ2-7; 7 nucleotides line up with TRBD2. V lost 3 bases and J lost 6; bases outside the gene matches: 5. The V gene's germline CDR1 is KGHSH and CDR2 LQKENI. This CDR3 has 13 amino acids.

This clonotype was found once. The junction does not match germline at one end; this may be a read error. The chain has TRBV18 and TRBJ2-7; tentative D call: TRBD2 (6 bases). Germline CDR1 and CDR2: KGHSH and LQKENI. CDR3 length equals 12 residues. The CDR3 region is CATSPLGTEQYF. CDR3 nucleotide sequence: TGTGCCACCTCACCACTAGGGACTGAGCAGTACTTC.

Turning to this clonotype: This could be a read error, since a much larger clone is one nucleotide away. This chain connects TRBV4-1 to TRBJ1-5, with a possible D match to TRBD1 (5 bases). CDR3 size: 13 residues. Germline V lookup: CDR1 MGHRA, CDR2 YSYEKL. The CDR3 coding sequence is TGCGCCAGCAGACAAGATGTTAGGGGACCCCAGCATTTT. This encodes CASRQDVRGPQHF.

As to this clonotype: The junction departs from germline at one end; a sequencing error may be responsible. V usage is TRBV11-2 and J usage is TRBJ2-2; tentative D call: TRBD2 (5 bases). The CDR3 loop spans 15 amino acids. Germline values: CDR1 SGHAT, CDR2 FQNNGV. The CDR3 coding sequence is TGTGCCAGCAGCTTGATACGGGGTGGCACCGGGGAGCTGATCTTT. It specifies CASSLIRGGTGELIF.

Comments on this clonotype: One base away lies a much larger clone, so this may be a sequencing read error. This chain connects TRBV4-1 to TRBJ1-3; D may be TRBD1 (6 bases). CDR3 size: 17 residues. Trimming stripped 0 bases from V and 1 base from J, with 13 bases between. Looked up from germline, CDR1 is MGHRA and CDR2 is YSYEKL. The CDR3 nucleotides are TGCGCCAGCAGCCAAGATCACAGGGCCAAGTCTGGAAACACCATATATTTT. This encodes CASSQDHRAKSGNTIYF.

This clonotype was counted ten times or more. The gene calls are TRBV29-1 and TRBJ2-5, with 8 bases aligning to TRBD1. The CDR3 loop spans 15 amino acids. Germline CDR1 and CDR2: SQVTM and ANQGSEA. J was trimmed by 5 bases and V by 8 bases; bases with no gene match: 16. The chain's CDR3 is CSTWDKRGQVETQYF. DNA for the CDR3: TGCAGCACCTGGGACAAGAGGGGACAGGTTGAGACCCAGTACTTC.

This clonotype was observed at least ten times. This rearrangement joins TRBV5-1 to TRBJ2-4; 8 bases fit TRBD1. There are 15 residues in the CDR3. CDR1 SGHRS and CDR2 YFSETQ come from the germline V gene. Germline trimming cut 4 bases from V and 4 bases from J; bases unmatched to any gene: 7. The CDR3 is CASSLETGEKNIQYF. The CDR3 DNA reads TGCGCCAGCAGCCTGGAGACAGGGGAAAAAAACATTCAGTACTTC.